This TCR beta chain was obtained from a study of cytomegalovirus exposure and HLA in healthy donors. TCRdb's copy holds only in-frame clones and misses some; the assay was immunoSEQ multiplex PCR. The sample holds approximately 200,000 clones; about nine tenths are singletons and the top ten take about 1%. The CDR3 is 12 amino acids. Trimming removed 8 bases from V and 9 bases from J, with 14 bases in between. In germline, CDR1 is SNHLY, CDR2 FYNNEI. The clonotype originates from a woman between 18 and 29 years old in good health and CMV-seronegative. V usage is TRBV2 and J usage is TRBJ2-1; D is uncertain. Sequenced sample: PBMCs. CDR3 coding DNA: TGTGCCAGCGGTCGAGCGATGGGTGAGCAGTTCTTC. Encoded protein: CASGRAMGEQFF. Full variable domain (missing parts from reference TRBV2 and TRBJ2-1): EPEVTQTPSHQVTQMGQEVILRCVPISNHLYFYWYRQILGQKVEFLVSFYNNEISEKSEIFDDQFSVERPDGSNFTLKIRSTKLEDSAMYFCASGRAMGEQFFGPGTRLTVL.